This T cell receptor beta chain was captured by sequencing in a study of response to subunit inactivated influenza vaccine. At least ten counts were recorded for this clonotype. One entry per CDR3 protein, called by TCRdb with MiXCR from the RT-PCR reads. Counted here are about 520,000 distinct CDR3 sequences, 6% to 9% occurring once; the ten biggest clones make up under 15%. Germline assignment: CDR1 SQVTM and CDR2 ANQGSEA. The length of the CDR3 is 13 residues. Deletions cut 1 base from V and 1 base from J, with 6 bases between. The chain uses TRBV29-1 and TRBJ2-3, with a weak D call TRBD2 (5 bases). The clonotype originates from a man between 50 and 75 years old who received an inactivated influenza vaccine. The input for sequencing was PBMCs from blood, taken around 2 years after vaccination. The CDR3 nucleotides are TGCAGCGTTGAAGTTAGCGGCACAGATACGCAGTATTTT. It specifies CSVEVSGTDTQYF.